Listed below are T cell receptor beta chains from one sample, sequenced in a study of T cell responses to AZD1222 COVID-19 vaccine. The protocol was immunoSEQ multiplex PCR, while the TCRdb copy is restricted to in-frame clones and leaves out a portion. The sample includes around 140,000 clones, approximately 85% of them seen just once. Source: peripheral blood, taken 28 days after the second dose of the MenACWY control vaccine. The receptors come from an adult who received the MenACWY meningococcal vaccine as a control. Both conserved end residues are part of each CDR3. D genes are given only for firm matches. Some rows have no size entry. The others give once, few or many, or a class for an expanded clone.

len,abundance,v_gene,j_gene,d_gene,CDR3nt,CDR3aa
16,.,TRBV5-1,TRBJ2-1,TRBD1,TGCGCCAGCAGCTTATCTGGGACAGGCCTCTACAATGAGCAGTTCTTC,CASSLSGTGLYNEQFF
14,.,TRBV7-2,TRBJ1-2,.,TGTGCCAGCAGCTTAGCGCTAACGCCGGGCGGCTACACCTTC,CASSLALTPGGYTF
14,.,TRBV4-1,TRBJ2-3,.,TGCGCCAGCAGCCCAACAATAGGACTAGATACGCAGTATTTT,CASSPTIGLDTQYF
18,.,TRBV5-1,TRBJ1-6,TRBD1,TGCGCCAGCAGCTCTCGGACAGGGGGCGCGAGCGATTTTTCACCCCTCCACTTT,CASSSRTGGASDFSPLHF
11,.,TRBV10-2,TRBJ1-5,.,TGCGCCAGCAGTGACCCGGGGCCCCAGCATTTT,CASSDPGPQHF
12,few,TRBV19,TRBJ1-2,.,TGTGCCAGTAGTAGGACGGGGTATGGCTACACCTTC,CASSRTGYGYTF
15,.,TRBV7-2,TRBJ1-2,.,TGTGCCAGCAGCTTAGCCGCAGGGGCGAACTATGGCTACACCTTC,CASSLAAGANYGYTF
14,.,TRBV2,TRBJ1-5,.,TGTGCCAGCAGGACCCGGACAGGCAATCAGCCCCAGCATTTT,CASRTRTGNQPQHF
16,.,TRBV7-2,TRBJ2-7,.,TGTGCCAGCAGCTTGCCGGGGCTTTCAAGCTCCTACGAGCAGTACTTC,CASSLPGLSSSYEQYF
19,.,TRBV15,TRBJ2-4,TRBD1,TGTGCCACCAGCAAGAAACAGGGGGTCTCGAACCTAGCCAAAAACATTCAGTACTTC,CATSKKQGVSNLAKNIQYF
16,.,TRBV7-2,TRBJ2-1,TRBD2,TGTGCCAGCAGCCGGACTAGCGGGAGGGCTTACAATGAGCAGTTCTTC,CASSRTSGRAYNEQFF
14,.,TRBV6-5,TRBJ1-5,TRBD1,TGTGCCAGCAGTTACGGACAGGGGAATCAGCCCCAGCATTTT,CASSYGQGNQPQHF
17,.,TRBV5-4,TRBJ2-1,TRBD2,TGTGCCAGCAGCCGACAGGCCCTAGCGGGAGGCTACGATGAGCAGTTCTTC,CASSRQALAGGYDEQFF
12,.,TRBV12-3/TRBV12-4,TRBJ1-1,.,TGTGCCAGCAGGCCCGGTAACACTGAAGCTTTCTTT,CASRPGNTEAFF
14,.,TRBV5-5,TRBJ2-5,TRBD1,TGTGCCAGCAGCAAACAACAGGGGACGGAGACCCAGTACTTC,CASSKQQGTETQYF
16,.,TRBV4-2,TRBJ2-3,.,TGTGCCAGCAGCCAAGATCGGGGAGGTAGCACAGATACGCAGTATTTT,CASSQDRGGSTDTQYF
16,.,TRBV9,TRBJ2-1,TRBD2,TGTGCCAGCAGCGTATTCAGCGGGAGCTCCTACAATGAGCAGTTCTTC,CASSVFSGSSYNEQFF
13,.,TRBV25-1,TRBJ2-1,.,TGTGCCAGCAGGGCGGGAAATTACAATGAGCAGTTCTTC,CASRAGNYNEQFF
15,.,TRBV10-3,TRBJ2-3,TRBD1,TGTGCCATCAGTGACCCAGGACAGGCCCCAGATACGCAGTATTTT,CAISDPGQAPDTQYF
14,.,TRBV25-1,TRBJ1-3,.,TGTGCCAGCAGCTTCAGCGGGTCTGGAAACACCATATATTTT,CASSFSGSGNTIYF
11,.,TRBV6-5,TRBJ2-5,.,TGTGCCAGCGGTACAGGGCTGACCCAGTACTTC,CASGTGLTQYF
15,.,TRBV7-2,TRBJ2-3,.,TGTGCCAGCAGCTCCCCACGGGGGGCCACAGATACGCAGTATTTT,CASSSPRGATDTQYF
13,.,TRBV7-3,TRBJ2-6,.,TGTGCCAGCAGCCCCCCCGGGGCCAACGTCCTGACTTTC,CASSPPGANVLTF
14,.,TRBV7-7,TRBJ1-1,.,TGTGCTAGCAGCTTAGTGCCCTTAAGGGGGAAAGCTTTCTTT,CASSLVPLRGKAFF
13,.,TRBV12-3/TRBV12-4,TRBJ2-1,.,TGTGCCAGCCGCCGGGGATCCTACAATGAGCAGTTCTTC,CASRRGSYNEQFF
15,.,TRBV3-1/TRBV3-2,TRBJ1-3,.,TGTGCCAGCAGCCAATCGGCCTCAGCTGGAAACACCATATATTTT,CASSQSASAGNTIYF
22,few,TRBV4-2,TRBJ1-1,TRBD1,TGTGCCAGCAGCCAAGATAGGGCGGTCCTCGCCGGGACAGGGGGCATGAACACTGAAGCTTTCTTT,CASSQDRAVLAGTGGMNTEAFF
12,.,TRBV28,TRBJ2-7,.,TGTGCCAGCAGTTTCCCAGGGGACGAGCAGTACTTC,CASSFPGDEQYF
14,.,TRBV27,TRBJ2-2,TRBD1,TGTGCCAGCAGACCCGGACAGGGTGCCGGGGAGCTGTTTTTT,CASRPGQGAGELFF
16,.,TRBV7-2,TRBJ2-5,TRBD2,TGTGCCAGCAGCTTAGCCCCGGGCCCCGGGAGGGAGACCCAGTACTTC,CASSLAPGPGRETQYF
16,.,TRBV28,TRBJ1-2,TRBD1,TGTGCCAGCAGTTTAACCGGGACAGAGCTTAACTATGGCTACACCTTC,CASSLTGTELNYGYTF
15,.,TRBV21-1,TRBJ1-5,.,TGTGCCAGCAGGGGGGCCCGATGGAGCAATCAGCCCCAGCATTTT,CASRGARWSNQPQHF
14,many,TRBV2,TRBJ1-5,TRBD1,TGTGCCAGCAGCCCTGGACAGGGGTATCAGCCCCAGCATTTT,CASSPGQGYQPQHF
15,.,TRBV19,TRBJ2-2,TRBD1,TGTGCCAGTAGTAGGACAGGGGGAGTAACCGGGGAGCTGTTTTTT,CASSRTGGVTGELFF
11,.,TRBV28,TRBJ1-1,.,TGTGCCAGCAGTACAAGTTTTGAAGCTTTCTTT,CASSTSFEAFF
12,.,TRBV12-3/TRBV12-4,TRBJ1-5,.,TGTGCCAGCAGTTTAAGGGCCCAGCCCCAGCATTTT,CASSLRAQPQHF
15,.,TRBV7-2,TRBJ2-7,TRBD2,TGTGCCAGCAGCACTAGCGGGACCAGCCCCTACGAGCAGTACTTC,CASSTSGTSPYEQYF
13,.,TRBV5-1,TRBJ1-2,.,TGCGCCAGCAGCTATACAGGAGCGGACGGCTACACCTTC,CASSYTGADGYTF